Listed here are 13 T cell receptor beta chains from one sample, sequenced in a study of T cells in Graves' hyperthyroidism and ophthalmopathy. The investigators amplified TCR beta CDR3 regions from RNA transcripts. First-round RT-PCR with HTBI primers amplified the TCR CDR3 region. One entry per CDR3 protein results from TCRdb running MiXCR on the multiplex PCR reads. The sample has about 210,000 distinct CDR3 sequences, roughly a sixth seen once. The material sequenced was blood. The receptors derive from a man aged 45-65 years with Graves' hyperthyroidism.

A remark on this clonotype: At one boundary the junction diverges from the germline segment, which might be a read error. The rearrangement links TRBV27 to TRBJ2-3; tentative D call: TRBD2 (6 bases). The CDR3 is 14 amino acids. CDR1 and CDR2 from the germline V gene are MNHEY and SMNVEV (reference sequence). The CDR3 spells CANSLRDYTDTQYF. In DNA form, the CDR3 reads TGTGCCAACAGTTTGCGGGATTACACAGATACGCAGTATTTT.

This chain uses TRBV18 with TRBJ2-2, with D possibly matching TRBD1 (6 bases). The length of the CDR3 is 13 residues. Germline CDR1 reads KGHSH; CDR2 reads LQKENI. Trimming stripped 8 bases from V and 2 bases from J, with 9 bases between. The DNA of the CDR3 is TGTGCCAGCGGGGGCCAAAACACCGGGGAGCTGTTTTTT. Its protein product is CASGGQNTGELFF.

In its sample, this clonotype was seen many times. The V gene is TRBV12-3 or TRBV12-4, the J gene TRBJ2-7; D may be TRBD1 (5 bases). The CDR3 loop spans 14 amino acids. The V and J ends lost 3 bases and 2 bases respectively, with 11 bases between them. The CDR3 reads CASSFSQGPYEQYF. In nucleotides, the CDR3 is TGTGCCAGCAGTTTTTCGCAGGGCCCCTACGAGCAGTACTTC.

A few counts support this clonotype. The V gene is TRBV4-3, the J gene TRBJ1-1; possible D gene TRBD1, 6 bases. The V gene's germline CDR1 is LGHNA and CDR2 YSLEER. The CDR3 extends over 15 amino acids. Trimming shortened V by 0 bases and J by 4 bases, and 12 bases separated the two germline ends. The CDR3 DNA reads TGCGCCAGCAGCCAAGATGGTACGGGGGCCACTGAAGCTTTCTTT. It yields the protein CASSQDGTGATEAFF.

The chain combines TRBV10-3 with TRBJ1-5; no clear D gene. The CDR3 runs to 14 residues. The V gene's germline CDR1 is ENHRY and CDR2 SYGVKD. V lost 10 bases and J lost 3, with 16 bases in between. The CDR3 bases are TGTGCCACCCTTCCCAGTGGCCACAATCAGCCCCAGCATTTT. The encoded protein is CATLPSGHNQPQHF.

This clonotype has only a few counts. V and J are TRBV3-1 and TRBJ2-7, with D possibly being TRBD1 (6 bases). CDR1 LGHDT and CDR2 YNNKEL come from the germline V gene (reference sequence). There are 15 residues in the CDR3. Trimming shortened V by 0 bases and J by 3 bases, and 12 bases separated the two germline ends. Here the CDR3 reads CASSQESRGVYEQYF. CDR3 sequence (DNA): TGTGCCAGCAGCCAAGAGAGCAGGGGAGTCTACGAGCAGTACTTC.

This clonotype was detected many times. The rearrangement links TRBV11-1 to TRBJ2-7, with 7 bases fitting TRBD1. Unmatched junction bases numbered 8, after V lost 4 bases and J lost 2 bases. Germline V gene data show CDR1 as SGHAT and CDR2 as FQDESV (reference sequence). CDR3 size: 15 residues. Here the CDR3 DNA reads TGTGCCAGCAGCTCTCAGACAGGGAAGGCCTACGAGCAGTACTTC. Translating it yields CASSSQTGKAYEQYF.

The J gene is TRBJ2-7, the V gene TRBV29-1; D unclear. The germline V gene has CDR1 SQVTM and CDR2 ANQGSEA. The V end lost 2 bases, the J end lost 2 bases, and 16 bases lay between the germline ends. CDR3 length equals 15 residues. The CDR3 DNA reads as TGCAGCGTTGAACTGCAGGCTAAACCCACCTACGAGCAGTACTTC. Translating gives CSVELQAKPTYEQYF.

In this sample, this clonotype turned up many times. One junction end disagrees with the germline gene, perhaps due to a read error. The gene calls are TRBV7-7 and TRBJ2-3, with D perhaps assigned TRBD1 or TRBD2 (6 bases each). Germline V gene sequence: CDR1 SSHAT, CDR2 FNYEAQ (reference sequence). The CDR3 totals 15 residues. For the CDR3, the DNA is TGTGCTAGCAGCCTAGCCCGGGGGCGTACAGATACGCAGTATTTT. This sequence encodes CASSLARGRTDTQYF. The variable domain in full, completed from reference TRBV7-7 and TRBJ2-3, reads GAGVSQSPRYKVTKRGQDVTLRCDPISSHATLYWYQQALGQGPEFLTYFNYEAQPDKSGLPSDRFSAERPEGSISTLTIQRTEQRDSAMYRCASSLARGRTDTQYFGPGTRLTVL.

CDR3 sequence: CASSWTSMNTEAFF. CDR3 DNA sequence: TGTGCCAGCAGTTGGACAAGCATGAACACTGAAGCTTTCTTT. V gene TRBV6-2 or TRBV6-3 combines with J gene TRBJ1-1; tentatively, D is TRBD1 (5 bases). V was shortened by 4 bases and J by 0 bases, with 9 bases between the two germline ends. The CDR3 is made up of 14 amino acids. Per the germline V gene, CDR1 is MNHEY and CDR2 is SVGEGT.

This chain connects TRBV28 to TRBJ2-1; 12 bases align to TRBD2. The CDR3 contains 15 residues. The V gene end was trimmed by 3 bases and the J gene end by 10 bases; junction bases not matched to a gene: 7. Looked up from germline, CDR1 is MDHEN and CDR2 is SYDVKM. The CDR3 sequence: CASSFRLAGASEQFF. DNA of the CDR3: TGTGCCAGCAGTTTCCGACTAGCGGGAGCTAGCGAGCAGTTCTTC.

The gene calls are TRBV6-4 and TRBJ2-1; 7 nucleotides line up with TRBD1. This CDR3 comprises 15 residues. Germline V gene sequence: CDR1 MRHNA, CDR2 SNTAGT. Trimming took 3 bases from V and 7 from J; bases not matched to a gene: 9. The CDR3 region is CASSESAGGWNEQFF. The CDR3 nucleotides are TGTGCCAGCAGTGAATCGGCAGGGGGTTGGAATGAGCAGTTCTTC.

The chain links TRBV4-2 to TRBJ2-3; the D gene is possibly TRBD2 (5 bases). The CDR3 length is 13 residues. Germline assignment: CDR1 LGHNA and CDR2 YNFKEQ. Trimming cost V 5 bases and J 3 bases, with 9 bases left between them. CDR3 DNA sequence: TGTGCCAGCAGCTCTCCGGGAACAGATACGCAGTATTTT. Amino acids: CASSSPGTDTQYF.